This T cell receptor (beta chain) was sequenced in a study of beta chain features in type 1 diabetes. This clone was seen a handful of times. Its antigen remains unidentified. Expressed TCRB transcripts were sequenced, since all the RNA that had been isolated was reverse transcribed. Naive, central memory and regulatory T cell samples came to a mean of approximately 3.3 million reads. Here immunoSEQ multiplex PCR was the method, and the copy in TCRdb shows in-frame clones only, minus some. The sample consists of some 130,000 clones, approximately 10% of them appearing once. The CDR3 totals 13 residues. Trimming removed 1 base at V and 4 bases at J, with 7 bases between. CDR1 is KGHSH, CDR2 LQKENI, per germline. Overall study results and limits: For Type 1 diabetes patients, all four CD4+ subsets carried TCRB CDR3s that were moderately but significantly shorter. Researchers caution that PCR might favor shorter templates, equally among patients and controls.

The sequencing sample was made of central memory CD4+ T cells from blood. This chain uses TRBV18 with TRBJ2-5, with a possible D match to TRBD2 (6 bases). The clonotype originates from a man aged 25-40 years with type 1 diabetes. The CDR3 protein is CASSPLEGETQYF. For the CDR3, the DNA is TGTGCCAGCTCACCACTGGAGGGAGAGACCCAGTACTTC.